This TCR beta chain comes out of a study of blood T cell repertoires in COVID-19. Study-wide background: The United States, Italy and Spain provided the acute and convalescent COVID-19 samples. In each case, the material was cDNA or gDNA derived from T cells, B-cell-depleted T cells, or PBMCs.

In the original workflow: Researchers report that nucleated cell counts were estimated from reference gene primer amplification. The table came from immunoSEQ multiplex PCR; TCRdb's copy has only in-frame clones and leaves some out. V, J and clone size derive from that table, while D and trimming were established from the DNA sequence. The sample lists about 190,000 clones, around 80% occurring once. CDR1 is SGHVS and CDR2 is FNYEAQ in the germline V gene. V was clipped by 0 bases and J by 3 bases; unmatched bases: 4. This CDR3 has 15 residues. V is TRBV7-6 and J is TRBJ1-1; the match to TRBD1 covers 7 bases. The clonotype was recovered from a woman aged 50 to 60 with acute or convalescent COVID-19. The sequenced material came from peripheral blood. The CDR3 sequence is CASSLAGRGDTEAFF. CDR3 DNA sequence: TGTGCCAGCAGCTTAGCGGGCAGGGGGGACACTGAAGCTTTCTTT.